A single sample is the source of the 13 T cell receptor beta chains below, sequenced in a study of T cell responses to AZD1222 COVID-19 vaccine. The assay was immunoSEQ multiplex PCR, and TCRdb's table has in-frame clones only and misses some. The table has fewer than 90,000 clones, around 84% seen once. Here the sequenced sample was peripheral blood, taken 28 days after the second AZD1222 dose. The receptors shown here come from an adult who received the AZD1222 COVID-19 vaccine.

The chain is built from TRBV11-1 and TRBJ2-1, with a weak D call TRBD1 (6 bases). Trimming left V 5 bases short and J 7 bases short, with 12 bases between. The CDR3 length is 13 residues. Germline assignment: CDR1 SGHAT and CDR2 FQDESV (reference sequence). CDR3 sequence reads: CASSPNRGNEQFF. DNA for the CDR3: TGTGCCAGCAGCCCTAATAGGGGGAATGAGCAGTTCTTC.

V and J are TRBV28 and TRBJ1-5; D possibly corresponds to TRBD1 (6 bases). Germline V gene sequence: CDR1 MDHEN, CDR2 SYDVKM. The CDR3 loop spans 16 amino acids. The V and J ends lost 5 bases and 0 bases respectively, with 14 bases between them. The CDR3 nucleotides are TGTGCCAGCAGTCAAGAACAGGGATATAGCAATCAGCCCCAGCATTTT. This sequence encodes CASSQEQGYSNQPQHF.

The chain links TRBV5-4 to TRBJ2-1; a possible D gene is TRBD2 (6 bases). The CDR3 contains 15 residues. The germline CDR1 and CDR2 sequences are SGHNT and YYREEE (reference sequence). Trimming removed 0 bases at V and 3 bases at J, with 10 bases between. The CDR3 DNA sequence: TGTGCCAGCAGCTTGGATAGCGGAATCTACAATGAGCAGTTCTTC. It yields the protein CASSLDSGIYNEQFF.

The V gene is TRBV27, the J gene TRBJ1-3; no definite D call. Germline V lookup: CDR1 MNHEY, CDR2 SMNVEV (reference sequence). This CDR3 spans 12 amino acids. Trimming removed 3 bases at V and 3 bases at J, with 3 bases between. CDR3 sequence (DNA): TGTGCCAGCAGTTTGGATGGAAACACCATATATTTT. Translation gives CASSLDGNTIYF.

This chain joins TRBV5-1 and TRBJ1-1; D is ambiguous. CDR3 length: 12 amino acids. CDR1 is SGHRS, CDR2 YFSETQ, per germline. The germline V and J ends were trimmed by 4 bases and 2 bases, with 6 bases remaining between them. The CDR3 DNA sequence: TGCGCCAGCAGCCCCCCCAACACTGAAGCTTTCTTT. Amino acid sequence: CASSPPNTEAFF. The full variable domain, in which reference TRBV5-1 and TRBJ1-1 provide the parts outside the CDR3, is KAGVTQTPRYLIKTRGQQVTLSCSPISGHRSVSWYQQTPGQGLQFLFEYFSETQRNKGNFPGRFSGRQFSNSRSEMNVSTLELGDSALYLCASSPPNTEAFFGQGTRLTVV.

The chain recombines TRBV27 with TRBJ2-7, with D maybe TRBD2 (5 bases). The germline V gene has CDR1 MNHEY and CDR2 SMNVEV (reference sequence). Trimming shortened V by 11 bases and J by 3 bases, and 17 bases separated the two germline ends. CDR3 length: 13 residues. This CDR3 is CAAGRAAIYEQYF. DNA for the CDR3: TGTGCCGCGGGCCGGGCAGCGATCTACGAGCAGTACTTC.

J is TRBJ2-2 and V is TRBV4-3; D not resolved. CDR3 length: 13 residues. V lost 4 bases, J lost 7 bases, and 10 bases lay in between. Germline V gene data show CDR1 as LGHNA and CDR2 as YSLEER. CDR3 amino acids: CASSRGAYGELFF. CDR3 DNA: TGCGCCAGCAGCCGTGGAGCGTACGGGGAGCTGTTTTTT.

The chain combines TRBV5-4 with TRBJ2-1; 7 bases match TRBD1. Germline V CDR1 and CDR2: SGHNT, YYREEE (reference sequence). Losses at the gene ends were 3 bases for V and 4 bases for J; bases not matched to a gene: 10. The CDR3 totals 16 residues. In nucleotides, the CDR3 is TGTGCCAGCAGCTCGACAGGGCGAGGAAAATACAATGAGCAGTTCTTC. This codes for CASSSTGRGKYNEQFF.

The chain uses TRBV5-1 and TRBJ2-7, with 10 bases aligning to TRBD2. V trimming: 4 bases; J trimming: 3 bases; junction bases outside the gene matches: 7. This CDR3 comprises 15 residues. Germline CDR1 reads SGHRS; CDR2 reads YFSETQ. CDR3 loop: CASSNAPSGSYEQYF. The CDR3 DNA follows: TGCGCCAGCAGCAATGCTCCTAGCGGGAGCTACGAGCAGTACTTC.

This clone has a single count. The chain uses TRBV2 and TRBJ2-5; the D is unclear. The CDR3 runs 13 residues. V was trimmed by 3 bases and J by 3 bases, leaving 8 bases between them. The germline CDR1 and CDR2 sequences are SNHLY and FYNNEI. DNA of the CDR3: TGTGCCAGCAGTGACCGGAACGAAGAGACCCAGTACTTC. Translating gives CASSDRNEETQYF. Full variable domain (outside the CDR3, taken from reference TRBV2 and TRBJ2-5): EPEVTQTPSHQVTQMGQEVILRCVPISNHLYFYWYRQILGQKVEFLVSFYNNEISEKSEIFDDQFSVERPDGSNFTLKIRSTKLEDSAMYFCASSDRNEETQYFGPGTRLLVL.

The V call is TRBV6-1, the J call TRBJ1-2; no reliable D call. CDR3 length: 14 amino acids. The germline V gene encodes CDR1 MNHNS and CDR2 SASEGT. The germline V and J ends were trimmed by 3 bases and 2 bases, with 10 bases remaining between them. Here the CDR3 reads CASSDREGNYGYTF. In DNA, the CDR3 is TGTGCCAGCAGTGATAGAGAAGGGAACTATGGCTACACCTTC.

The genes are TRBV7-2 and TRBJ2-1, with D hard to call. The length of the CDR3 is 15 residues. CDR1 is SGHTA and CDR2 is FQGNSA in the germline V gene. The V end was cut by 5 bases, the J end by 4 bases, with 15 bases between. The CDR3 DNA follows: TGTGCCAGCAGCCCCCACACGGCCGATTACAATGAGCAGTTCTTC. Translation gives CASSPHTADYNEQFF. The entire variable domain, with the rest obtained from reference TRBV7-2 and TRBJ2-1, is as follows: GAGVSQSPSNKVTEKGKDVELRCDPISGHTALYWYRQSLGQGLEFLIYFQGNSAPDKSGLPSDRFSAERTGGSVSTLTIQRTQQEDSAVYLCASSPHTADYNEQFFGPGTRLTVL.

This clone was seen only once. V gene TRBV27 combines with J gene TRBJ2-5; tentatively, D is TRBD2 (5 bases). Deletions cut 2 bases from V and 4 bases from J, with 14 bases between. CDR3 length equals 15 residues. CDR1 is MNHEY, CDR2 SMNVEV, per germline (reference sequence). The CDR3 DNA follows: TGTGCCAGCAGTTTAGAGGGTCGGGTCCGAGAGACCCAGTACTTC. Translation: CASSLEGRVRETQYF.